This T cell receptor beta chain stems from a study of blood T cells in healthy people across ages. PCR was performed a second time for roughly 7 to 12 cycles using a sample-barcoded 5' primer and a J-beta primer mix. Samples each returned at least 3 million CDR3-containing paired-end reads. Via MiXCR, TCRdb re-called the 5' RACE reads, giving one row per CDR3 protein. This table holds hundreds of thousands of distinct CDR3 sequences, 45% to 60% found once. Germline V gene lookup returns CDR1 SQVTM and CDR2 ANQGSEA. CDR3 length equals 15 residues. Study observations and caveats: In long-lived donors, naive CD4+ cell counts and diversity exceeded those of aged donors.

As for this clonotype: Its matching antigen is unknown.

This receptor was obtained from a man aged 60-69 years in good health. Material: blood. This chain uses TRBV29-1 with TRBJ2-4, with 9 bases that match TRBD1. The DNA end favors TRBJ2-7, so the J call may be wrong. CDR3 in amino acids: CSVLIPGQGSHEQYF. CDR3 nucleotide sequence: TGCAGCGTTCTCATACCGGGACAGGGTTCCCACGAGCAGTACTTC.